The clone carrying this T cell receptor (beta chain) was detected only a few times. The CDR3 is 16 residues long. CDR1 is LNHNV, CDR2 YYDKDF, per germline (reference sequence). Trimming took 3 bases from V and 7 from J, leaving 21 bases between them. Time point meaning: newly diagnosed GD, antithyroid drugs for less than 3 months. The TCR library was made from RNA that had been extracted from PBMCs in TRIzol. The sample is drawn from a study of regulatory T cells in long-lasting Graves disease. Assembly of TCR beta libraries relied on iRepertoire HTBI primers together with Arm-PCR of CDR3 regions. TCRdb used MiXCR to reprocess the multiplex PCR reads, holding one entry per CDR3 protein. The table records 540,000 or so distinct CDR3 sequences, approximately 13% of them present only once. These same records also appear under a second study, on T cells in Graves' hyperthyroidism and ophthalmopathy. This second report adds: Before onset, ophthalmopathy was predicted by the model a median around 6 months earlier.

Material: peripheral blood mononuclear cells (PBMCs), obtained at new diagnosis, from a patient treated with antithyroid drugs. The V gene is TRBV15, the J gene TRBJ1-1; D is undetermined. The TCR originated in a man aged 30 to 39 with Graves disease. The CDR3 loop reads CATSRGRALGWSEAFF. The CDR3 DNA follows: TGTGCCACCAGCAGGGGCCGGGCCCTAGGTTGGAGTGAAGCTTTCTTT.